This T cell receptor beta chain was obtained from a study of graft-versus-host responses after intestinal transplantation. Sequencing was performed with immunoSEQ multiplex PCR; in TCRdb, only in-frame clones are kept and a portion is missing. The sample records 98,000 or so clones, more than 75% being singletons. As concerns this clone: Its specificity is not known.

The CDR3 consists of 16 residues. Looked up from germline, CDR1 is LNHNV and CDR2 is YYDKDF (reference sequence). V was trimmed by 3 bases and J by 1 base, leaving 15 bases between them. Study-level findings and limits: Detection of GvH clones occurred in recipient marrow, and some had their first appearance in ileum or blood. Circulating GvH clone levels at their peak were associated with HvG declines (early post-transplant).

The sequence derives from a human patient who received an intestinal transplant, so some T cells may come from the graft donor. The rearrangement links TRBV15 to TRBJ1-1; unclear D gene. The starting material was PBMCs, obtained 255 days after intestinal transplant. The CDR3 DNA reads as TGTGCCACCAGCAGGGACCGGGCCATGGGGAACACTGAAGCTTTCTTT. This translates into CATSRDRAMGNTEAFF. The variable domain in full, completed from reference TRBV15 and TRBJ1-1, reads DAMVIQNPRYQVTQFGKPVTLSCSQTLNHNVMYWYQQKSSQAPKLLFHYYDKDFNNEADTPDNFQSRRPNTSFCFLDIRSPGLGDTAMYLCATSRDRAMGNTEAFFGQGTRLTVV.